These 8 T cell receptor beta chains were sequenced from one sample in a study of T cells in Graves' hyperthyroidism and ophthalmopathy (dated by TCRdb to the late 2010s). Libraries were prepared through multiplex PCR. Sequenced using an Illumina HiSeq 2000. The TCR beta CDR3 regions were amplified from RNA transcripts. A first-round RT-PCR of the TCR CDR3 used the HTBI primer set with the Qiagen OneStep RT-PCR kit. TCRdb trimmed public reads at Q25 via fastp, called clones via MiXCR and kept in-frame beta chains. Each entry merges the rows of one CDR3 protein and shows their most common DNA and genes. This sample lists approximately 380,000 distinct CDR3 sequences; 11% to 15% were detected once. The ten largest clones capture 28% of the sample. Sequencing was carried out using blood. Every receptor here comes from a man aged 45-65 years with Graves' ophthalmopathy.

This clonotype appeared many times. This chain uses TRBV27 with TRBJ2-7; 10 bases are a match to TRBD2. Germline V gives CDR1 MNHEY, CDR2 SMNVEV (reference sequence). J was trimmed by 3 bases and V by 2 bases; bases with no gene match: 4. The CDR3 is 15 amino acids. CDR3 coding DNA: TGTGCCAGCAGTTTACTAGCGGGAGCTAGCTACGAGCAGTACTTC. Translated: CASSLLAGASYEQYF.

This clonotype was recorded at least ten times. The CDR3 loop reads CAIGRGTGGNEQYF. The CDR3 region has the DNA TGTGCCATCGGTCGGGGGACAGGGGGCAACGAGCAGTACTTC. The chain recombines TRBV10-3 with TRBJ2-7; 12 nucleotides agree with TRBD1. Germline loops: CDR1 ENHRY, CDR2 SYGVKD. Losses at the gene ends were 8 bases for V and 5 bases for J; bases not matched to a gene: 7. The CDR3 has 14 amino acids.

The chain combines TRBV30 with TRBJ2-4; D might be TRBD1 (5 bases). V lost 3 bases and J lost 11, with 17 bases in between. The germline gives CDR1 GTSNPN, CDR2 SVGIG (reference sequence). The CDR3 has 13 residues. In DNA form, the CDR3 reads TGTGCCTGGAGCCAGACAGTAGTAGCTCTTCAGTACTTC. Its translation: CAWSQTVVALQYF.

This clonotype was seen many times. This chain links TRBV11-3 with TRBJ1-1; possible D gene TRBD1, 5 bases. The V end was cut by 5 bases, the J end by 6 bases, with 13 bases between. Germline lookup yields CDR1 SGHNT and CDR2 YENEEA. The CDR3 runs 13 residues. CDR3 amino acids: CASSRDVLSEAFF. The DNA for the CDR3 is TGTGCCAGCAGCAGGGACGTTCTTTCTGAAGCTTTCTTT.

In its sample, this clonotype was seen a few times. The V call is TRBV19, the J call TRBJ1-2, with 8 bases matching TRBD1. The CDR3 contains 14 residues. CDR1 is LNHDA, CDR2 SQIVND, per germline (reference sequence). The ends lost 7 bases at V and 4 bases at J; junction bases unmatched: 8. The CDR3 nucleotides are TGTGCCAGTACTCCTTCGACAGGGGTCTATGGCTACACCTTC. This gives the protein CASTPSTGVYGYTF. Filled out from reference TRBV19 and TRBJ1-2, the complete variable domain reads DGGITQSPKYLFRKEGQNVTLSCEQNLNHDAMYWYRQDPGQGLRLIYYSQIVNDFQKGDIAEGYSVSREKKESFPLTVTSAQKNPTAFYLCASTPSTGVYGYTFGSGTRLTVV.

The CDR3 DNA follows: TGTGCCAGCAGCTTATTGTCAGGGGCCTACGAGCAGTACTTC. Protein: CASSLLSGAYEQYF. The V call is TRBV7-8, the J call TRBJ2-7; possible D gene TRBD1, 6 bases. The CDR3 has 14 residues. Between the trimmed V and J ends, which lost 2 bases and 2 bases, there was a span of 10 bases. CDR1 and CDR2 (germline): SGHVS, FQNEAQ.

Ten or more counts support this clonotype. The chain employs TRBV30 and TRBJ1-2; D is ambiguous. This CDR3 has 13 residues. Trimming shortened V by 7 bases and J by 2 bases, and 14 bases separated the two germline ends. Germline loops: CDR1 GTSNPN, CDR2 SVGIG (reference sequence). The CDR3 DNA follows: TGTGCCTTACGTGGGGTTGCGAACTATGGCTACACCTTC. This translates into CALRGVANYGYTF.

The chain has TRBV19 and TRBJ2-3; no clear D. Per germline, CDR1 LNHDA and CDR2 SQIVND (reference sequence). This CDR3 spans 12 amino acids. The V gene lost 6 bases and the J gene lost 0 bases, with 4 bases spanning the gap. CDR3 DNA sequence: TGTGCCAGTAGGTGGAGCACAGATACGCAGTATTTT. Its protein product is CASRWSTDTQYF.